This TCR beta chain was sequenced in a study of neurological immune-mediated disorders (dated by TCRdb to between 2018 and 2020). Background for the entire study: Using UMI-based sequencing, the study compared peripheral blood TCR-beta repertoires from patients with HTLV-I-associated myelopathy (HAM/TSP), patients with multiple sclerosis, and healthy controls. Each longitudinal HAM/TSP and healthy donor was sampled at 3 time-points spaced at roughly 3-40 month intervals. The cohort comprised about 68 subjects: some 15 HAM/TSP patients, 34 multiple sclerosis patients and approximately 20 healthy controls. Longitudinal samples, technical triplicates and paired sorted CD4+ and CD8+ T-cell subsets, alongside PBMC samples, were included among the approximately 98 TCR-beta libraries. Results and caveats for the whole study, not just this receptor: No identical CDR3 amino acid sequences were shared among expanded clones across subjects, suggesting private TCR-beta repertoires in all groups. TCR clonal expansion was greatest in HAM/TSP patients and smallest in MS patients, who ranked below even healthy controls.

This clonotype was recorded many times. The clone's antigen remains unknown. The record has no base qualities; no much larger clone is one base away. What the time point label conveys for this sample: longitudinal time-point 3. For unsorted PBMC libraries, 2 million PBMCs were used after storage in RNAlater at -80 degrees C until RNA extraction. Peripheral blood underwent Ficoll-Hypaque density gradient centrifugation to isolate PBMCs, which were then cryopreserved in liquid nitrogen. Reading the germline V gene (reference sequence) gives CDR1 SEHNR and CDR2 FQNEAQ. The CDR3 sequence holds 14 residues, the cysteine and phenylalanine included. Here the CDR3 DNA is all that survives: 42 bases in frame from base 1. The junction shows trimming of 4 bases on V and 6 bases on J, plus 12 bases between the germline ends. To synthesize cDNA, template-switch 5'RACE was performed with a primer carrying a 10-nucleotide random unique molecular identifier so that each TCR transcript was tagged. Over 170 million TCR-beta sequences, covering 15-18 subjects, were produced in each sequencing run. The RNeasy kit was used to extract total RNA. The KAPA Real-time Library Amplification kit was used to amplify TCR-beta VDJ regions with primers targeting the TCR constant region and the 5'RACE anchor. Sample indexes and Illumina adaptors were added in a first PCR, and a second PCR then increased library yield. The roughly 650 bp TCR product was size-selected on a 2% E-gel SizeSelection system after Ampure bead purification. Before pooling, library quality was assessed on a Bioanalyzer, concentration was determined with Qubit, and library quantification was performed with the Kapa Library Quantification kit. An Illumina HiSeq 2500 sequenced the libraries paired-end 2 x 150 bp. To increase sequence diversity, about 25-30% phiX was spiked into each library pool. Concerning the study's data processing: The UMI-based MiGEC pipeline processed quality-filtered reads and removed over 80% of raw TCR sequences during error correction. VDJ genes were aligned to IMGT germline references, and clonotypes were defined by unique CDR3 amino acid sequence plus V-J genes. Clonal expansion, Shannon diversity, and CDR3 relatedness (CalcPairwiseDistances, ClusterSamples) were evaluated with VDJtools, and phylogenetic trees were built with CLCbio workbench. A clone was classed as expanded if it had 8 or more unique UMIs, a cutoff based on coefficient-of-variation modelling across technical triplicates. Clones were called with MiXCR by TCRdb after fastp trimmed the public reads at Q25, and only in-frame beta chains were retained. Rows merge per CDR3 protein into single entries with the most common DNA and genes. The V and J calls, along with clone size, are taken from TCRdb and not from the paper's own processing. For this sample the table gives roughly 48,000 distinct CDR3 sequences, of which approximately 11% were detected only once. The ten largest clones represent approximately 10% of the sample.

The sequence was obtained from a male donor with HTLV-1-associated myelopathy (HAM/TSP). The source material was PBMCs. The rearranged segments are TRBV7-9 and TRBJ1-4; the D gene identity is not certain. The sequenced DNA is TGTGCCAGCAGCTCCACGTCTGCAGATGAAAAACTGTTTTTT. Its product reads: CASSSTSADEKLFF.